This TCR beta chain came from a study of blood T cell repertoires in COVID-19. Study-level information: From the United States, Italy and Spain came samples of acute and convalescent COVID-19. Sources were T cells, B-cell-depleted T cells, or PBMCs; the material itself was cDNA or gDNA.

In the authors' methods: Reference gene primer amplification gave estimated nucleated cell counts. Profiled with immunoSEQ multiplex PCR; TCRdb holds only in-frame clones, not every one. From that table come the V and J calls and clone size; the DNA was used to work out D and trimming. This sample has approximately 70,000 clones, with around 89% found just once. This receptor was identified in a human donor in a cohort sampled during active COVID-19. Material for sequencing was peripheral blood.

CDR3 nucleotide sequence: TGTGCCAGCAGGACAGGGGGCACTGAAGCTTTCTTT. Residues: CASRTGGTEAFF. The chain uses TRBV28 and TRBJ1-1; 9 nucleotides agree with TRBD1. Germline V gene lookup returns CDR1 MDHEN and CDR2 SYDVKM. The CDR3 sequence is 12 residues long. The V segment lost 6 bases and the J segment 4 bases; nucleotides outside the gene matches: 0.